The following is a TCR beta chain sequence with its context. The CDR3 contains 16 residues. The V end was cut by 0 bases, the J end by 2 bases, with 11 bases between. CDR1 and CDR2 from the germline V gene are LGHNA and YNFKEQ. Measured with immunoSEQ multiplex PCR; TCRdb has only the in-frame clones, and not every one. The sample includes 130,000 to 150,000 clones, roughly 88% of them seen just once. The sample belongs to a study of T cell responses to AZD1222 COVID-19 vaccine. The V and J genes are TRBV4-2 and TRBJ2-1, with a weak D call TRBD2 (6 bases). The source material was peripheral blood, sampled 28 days after the second AZD1222 dose. The receptor's source is an adult who received the AZD1222 COVID-19 vaccine. The CDR3 DNA sequence: TGTGCCAGCAGCCAAGATCCCGGGAGTACCTACAATGAGCAGTTCTTC. Residues: CASSQDPGSTYNEQFF.